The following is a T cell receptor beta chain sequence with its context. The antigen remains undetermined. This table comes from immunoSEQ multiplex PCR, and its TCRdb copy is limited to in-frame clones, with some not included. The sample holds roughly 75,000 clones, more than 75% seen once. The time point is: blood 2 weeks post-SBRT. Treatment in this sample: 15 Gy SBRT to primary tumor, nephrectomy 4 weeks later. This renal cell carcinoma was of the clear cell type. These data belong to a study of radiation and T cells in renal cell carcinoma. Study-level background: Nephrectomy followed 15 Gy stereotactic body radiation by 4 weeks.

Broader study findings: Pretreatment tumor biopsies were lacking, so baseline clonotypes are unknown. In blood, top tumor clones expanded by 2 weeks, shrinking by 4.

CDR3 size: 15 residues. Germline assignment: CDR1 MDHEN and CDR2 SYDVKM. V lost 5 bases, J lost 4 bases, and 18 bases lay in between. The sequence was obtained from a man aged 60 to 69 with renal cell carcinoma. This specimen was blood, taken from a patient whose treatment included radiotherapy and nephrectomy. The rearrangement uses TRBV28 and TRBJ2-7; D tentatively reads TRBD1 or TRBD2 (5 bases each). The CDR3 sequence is CASSTRDPGGYEQYF. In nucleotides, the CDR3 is TGTGCCAGCAGTACCCGGGACCCCGGCGGGTACGAGCAGTACTTC.